A selection of T cell receptor beta chains follows, all from one sample in a study of OX40 agonist ivuxolimab in advanced cancers. Data came from immunoSEQ multiplex PCR; TCRdb stores just in-frame clones and leaves some out. This table holds under 90,000 clones, over 75% found once. Here the sequenced sample was CD4+ or CD8+ T cells sorted from blood, taken in a trial of the OX40 agonist ivuxolimab. The receptor set was obtained from an adult with an advanced solid tumor such as melanoma, head and neck, liver or kidney cancer. Both conserved end residues are trimmed from each CDR3.

TRBJ1-5 TRBV7-2 ASSPYRGGNQPQH
TRBJ2-1 TRBV5-5 ASSLGTRGNNEQF
TRBJ2-1 TRBV6-4 ASSDSNLRGHNEQF
TRBJ2-5 TRBV10-3 AISEPEGILGAGGETQY
TRBJ1-2 TRBV5-4 ASSFGTGLLYGYT
TRBJ1-5 TRBV10-3 ATAQGESNQPQH
TRBJ1-5 TRBV19 ASSTGKGGNQPQH
TRBJ2-7 TRBV4-3 ASSQDWASGKAWEQY
TRBJ2-1 TRBV18 ASSPILREQGDAQF
TRBJ2-1 TRBV7-9 ASSLGWGRRGSYNEQF
TRBJ2-7 TRBV28 ASSLTRELYEQY
TRBJ2-7 TRBV10-3 AITSPGGGYEQY
TRBJ2-6 TRBV6-5 ATLGSGANVLT
TRBJ2-7 TRBV27 ASSRQGATYEQY
TRBJ2-3 TRBV5-1 ASSLVSGVSTDTQY
TRBJ1-5 TRBV7-9 ASSPDRVGNQPQH
TRBJ2-1 TRBV11-3 ASSEGQGRYNEQF
TRBJ1-1 TRBV7-3 ASSAQENTEAF
TRBJ1-3 TRBV9 ASSFYAHSGNTIY
TRBJ2-2 TRBV7-3 ASRGDRSGTGELF
TRBJ2-4 TRBV4-1 ASSQEPPLAKNIQY
TRBJ2-7 TRBV10-3 AISPGQGTRGDEQY
TRBJ2-2 TRBV2 ASTAGGKKGGELF
TRBJ1-5 TRBV15 AIRSGTHGGHQPQH
TRBJ1-5 TRBV6-6 ASSRDLNVPQH
TRBJ2-7 TRBV30 AWTQGSSTYEQY
TRBJ2-2 TRBV7-2 ASSFTGTLNTGELF
TRBJ2-3 TRBV10-3 AISVQGASTDTQY
TRBJ2-2 TRBV5-1 ASTRGGLSNTGELF